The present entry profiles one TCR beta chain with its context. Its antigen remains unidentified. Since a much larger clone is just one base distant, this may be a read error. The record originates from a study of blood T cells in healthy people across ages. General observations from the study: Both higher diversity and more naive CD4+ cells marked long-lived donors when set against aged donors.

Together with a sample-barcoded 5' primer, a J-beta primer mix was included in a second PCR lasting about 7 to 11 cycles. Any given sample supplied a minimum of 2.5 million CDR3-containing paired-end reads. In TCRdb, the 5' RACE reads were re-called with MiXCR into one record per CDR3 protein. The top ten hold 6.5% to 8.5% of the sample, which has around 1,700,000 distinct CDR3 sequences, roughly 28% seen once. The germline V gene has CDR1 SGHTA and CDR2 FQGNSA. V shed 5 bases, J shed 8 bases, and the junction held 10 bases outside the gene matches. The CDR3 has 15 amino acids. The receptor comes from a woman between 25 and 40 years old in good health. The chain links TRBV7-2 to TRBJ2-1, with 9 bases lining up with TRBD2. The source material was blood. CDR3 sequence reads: CASSPGTSRADEQFF. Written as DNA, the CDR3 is TGTGCCAGCAGCCCAGGGACTAGCCGGGCCGATGAGCAGTTCTTC.